The rows below give T cell receptor beta chains drawn from one sample of a study of cytomegalovirus exposure and HLA in healthy donors. Repertoires were generated with immunoSEQ multiplex PCR, while TCRdb's copy carries only in-frame clones and drops some. Of some 150,000 clones listed, 70% to 90% are singletons. Sequences were obtained from PBMCs. Receptor source: a man aged 40-49 years in good health and CMV-seronegative. The CDR3 runs from the conserved cysteine through the conserved F or W. The order of the fields is V gene, D gene, J gene, clone size, CDR3 DNA, CDR3 protein. The D gene is left open where the match is weak. Only part of the rows carry a size: once, few, many, or a class if the clone is expanded.

>TRBV6-5|TRBD2|TRBJ2-3|once
TGTGCCAGCTGGCGAGCGGGGGGCCTCACAGATACGCAGTATTTT
CASWRAGGLTDTQYF
>TRBV6-6|TRBD2|TRBJ2-3|-
TGTGCCAGCAGTTACTCTGGGGGGGGCACAGATACGCAGTATTTT
CASSYSGGGTDTQYF
>TRBV6-5|-|TRBJ1-2|-
TGTGCCAGCAGTTACTCGGACAGACCCTATGGCTACACCTTC
CASSYSDRPYGYTF
>TRBV5-6|-|TRBJ2-7|-
TGTGCCAGCAGCTTGGCCCAGAGGTCCTACGAGCAGTACTTC
CASSLAQRSYEQYF
>TRBV9|-|TRBJ1-2|-
TGTGCCAGCAGCGTTCAGCGAGGCAGGGGCGATCTTGGCTATGGCTACACCTTC
CASSVQRGRGDLGYGYTF
>TRBV7-2|-|TRBJ2-3|few
TGTGCCAGCAGCCCCGAGGGTACGCAGTATTTT
CASSPEGTQYF
>TRBV19|TRBD2|TRBJ2-3|-
TGTGCCAGTAGTATAGATCGAAGCGGGACCACAGATACGCAGTATTTT
CASSIDRSGTTDTQYF
>TRBV28|-|TRBJ1-5|-
TGTGCCAGCAGTTTGTCGGTGGGCAATCAGCCCCAGCATTTT
CASSLSVGNQPQHF
>TRBV4-1|-|TRBJ2-7|-
TGCGCCAGCAGCCAAGATCAAACAGGGCTCTCCTACGAGCAGTACTTC
CASSQDQTGLSYEQYF
>TRBV10-3|TRBD1|TRBJ2-3|few
TGTGCCATCAGTGAGAGGTTGACAGGGAGCCCAGATACGCAGTATTTT
CAISERLTGSPDTQYF
>TRBV18|TRBD2|TRBJ2-3|-
TGTGCCAGCTCACCGACTAGCGGAGACACAGATACGCAGTATTTT
CASSPTSGDTDTQYF
>TRBV15|-|TRBJ1-2|-
TGTGCCACCAGCAGAGATCCGGGAAGGGCGGTCGGCTACACCTTC
CATSRDPGRAVGYTF
>TRBV5-1|-|TRBJ1-3|-
TGCGCCAGCAGCCTCCTACCCGCGGCCTCTGGAAACACCATATATTTT
CASSLLPAASGNTIYF
>TRBV6-6|TRBD1|TRBJ1-6|-
TGTGCCAGCAGCGAGACAGGGCCCCGATCGAGTTCACCCCTCCACTTT
CASSETGPRSSSPLHF
>TRBV30|TRBD1|TRBJ1-4|-
TGTGCCTGGACTAGACAGGGAAAAACAACTAATGAAAAACTGTTTTTT
CAWTRQGKTTNEKLFF
>TRBV20-1|-|TRBJ2-3|-
TGCAGTGCTAGAGGGCAGGCGCAGTATTTT
CSARGQAQYF
>TRBV4-1|-|TRBJ1-2|-
TGCGCCAGCAGCCCGGACAGCTATGGCTACACCTTC
CASSPDSYGYTF
>TRBV11-2|-|TRBJ1-1|-
TGTGCCAGCAGCCCAGACGGGGGACTTCGAGGGGACACTGAAGCTTTCTTT
CASSPDGGLRGDTEAFF
>TRBV11-2|TRBD2|TRBJ2-1|few
TGTGCCAGCAGCTGGGGACTAGCGGTTAATGAGCAGTTCTTC
CASSWGLAVNEQFF
>TRBV6-5|TRBD2|TRBJ2-3|-
TGTGCCAGCAGTTACCTTAGCGGGAGCCCCACAGATACGCAGTATTTT
CASSYLSGSPTDTQYF
>TRBV19|-|TRBJ1-2|-
TGTGCCAGTAGTCTGCCGGGGGAGAGGGCTAACTATGGCTACACCTTC
CASSLPGERANYGYTF
>TRBV28|TRBD1|TRBJ2-2|once
TGTACCATTCGAACCGGGACAGTTAACACCGGGGAGCTGTTTTTT
CTIRTGTVNTGELFF
>TRBV7-3|-|TRBJ1-1|-
TGTGCCAGCAGCTTATCCGGTGGTTCAGGGTCTCAAGCTTTCTTT
CASSLSGGSGSQAFF
>TRBV29-1|-|TRBJ2-2|-
TGCAGCGTTGAACTAGCGAACACCGGGGAGCTGTTTTTT
CSVELANTGELFF
>TRBV7-2|-|TRBJ1-4|-
TGTGCCAGCAGCTTAGCCCGGGGATTGGGGGAAAAACTGTTTTTT
CASSLARGLGEKLFF
>TRBV5-4|TRBD1|TRBJ1-1|-
TGTGCCAGCAGCACCAATAGGGGGCGGAACACTGAAGCTTTCTTT
CASSTNRGRNTEAFF
>TRBV29-1|-|TRBJ1-2|-
TGCAGCGTTCGACAGCGACTCAACTATGGCTACACCTTC
CSVRQRLNYGYTF
>TRBV27|-|TRBJ2-1|-
TGTGCCAGCAGCCCCCTGGGGGGTTCCTACAATGAGCAGTTCTTC
CASSPLGGSYNEQFF